The clone carrying this T cell receptor beta chain was seen once. After extraction with the RNeasy kit, about 0.45 to 1 ug of the RNA was reverse transcribed using random hexamers. An immunoSEQ multiplex PCR generated amplified TCR beta CDR3 products spanning 54 Vbeta and 13 Jbeta. TCRdb redid the calling of the immunoSEQ multiplex PCR reads with MiXCR, one entry per CDR3 protein. The table records 100,000 to 150,000 distinct CDR3 sequences, around 92% of them present only once. This sample was included in a study of CD8 T cells in Susac syndrome. CDR3 size: 13 residues. The ends were cut back, 3 bases at V and 8 bases at J, with 13 bases in the middle. The V gene's germline CDR1 is SGHTA and CDR2 FQGNSA. From blood CD8+ and CD4+ T cells, TCR beta sequences were generated. Isolation of CD8+ and CD4+ T cells was performed negatively, whereas enrichment of TEMRA cells was done by FACS.

Sequencing used CD4+ T cells from PBMCs. The receptor was isolated from a human donor with multiple sclerosis. V is TRBV7-2 and J is TRBJ1-2; D call uncertain. CDR3 coding DNA: TGTGCCAGCAGCTTGGTAGGCTTTGGCGGCTACACCTTC. Encoded protein: CASSLVGFGGYTF.